This TCR beta chain emerged from a study of T cell responses to AZD1222 COVID-19 vaccine. Study-wide points: The donors showed a predominance of white British ancestry and of females, with possible underestimation of clonal diversity.

Profiled with immunoSEQ multiplex PCR; TCRdb holds only in-frame clones, not every one. Found here are 95,000 to 150,000 clones, 85% to 90% of them singletons; the top ten hold 25% to 30%. The CDR3 totals 14 residues. CDR1 and CDR2 (germline): SGHVS, FQNEAQ. The ends were cut back, 7 bases at V and 7 bases at J, with 14 bases in the middle. Concerning this clone itself: Its antigen is still unknown.

The source was peripheral blood, collected on day 0 of AZD1222 vaccination. The sequence was obtained from an adult in good health. The chain uses TRBV7-8 and TRBJ1-6; D might be TRBD1 (5 bases). The CDR3 loop reads CASNRRRGNSPLHF. The CDR3 coding sequence is TGTGCCAGCAACCGACGGCGGGGGAATTCACCCCTCCACTTT.